What follows are 24 T cell receptor beta chains derived from one specimen sequenced in a study of T cell repertoires in cytomegalovirus infection (dated 2019 in TCRdb). Data came from an Illumina HiSeq 1500. In-frame beta chains were kept once TCRdb had trimmed the public reads at Q25 with fastp and called clones with MiXCR. Each entry is one CDR3 protein sequence, shown with its most common DNA and genes. This sample gives 650,000 to 850,000 distinct CDR3 sequences in total; about 29% of them show up just once. The ten largest clones add up to around 13% of the sample. This sample's treatment or condition label indicates: in vitro stimulation with specific CMV peptide epitopes to enrich CMV-specific T cells. These receptors' antigens are unknown. The specimen was cultured CD8+ T cells from PBMCs, collected from culture after CMV antigen stimulation. These receptor sequences come from a human donor in good health (CMV status not recorded). Some clones in this sample may be carry-over from other donors' samples.

This chain uses TRBV5-6 with TRBJ1-2; no firm D call. CDR3 length: 15 residues. The ends were cut back, 4 bases at V and 7 bases at J, with 20 bases in the middle. Germline assignment: CDR1 SGHDT and CDR2 YYEEEE. The CDR3 protein is CASSPPGTVKGGYTF. Written as DNA, the CDR3 is TGTGCCAGCAGCCCTCCCGGAACAGTGAAAGGTGGCTACACCTTC.

A few counts support this clonotype. This rearrangement joins TRBV12-3 or TRBV12-4 to TRBJ2-1; 7 positions agree with TRBD1. The CDR3 runs 16 residues. V lost 4 bases and J lost 4; bases outside the gene matches: 10. CDR3 region: CASSSLTGQIYNEQFF. The CDR3 coding sequence is TGTGCCAGCAGTTCCCTGACAGGGCAAATTTACAATGAGCAGTTCTTC.

The chain carries TRBV27 and TRBJ2-5, with D tentatively TRBD2 (6 bases). CDR3 size: 13 residues. V lost 11 bases and J 1 base, leaving 14 bases between the germline ends. Germline CDR1 and CDR2: MNHEY and SMNVEV (reference sequence). In DNA, the CDR3 is TGTGCCGCCGCGCGGGGTCTCCAAGAGACCCAGTACTTC. Translation gives CAAARGLQETQYF.

The genes are TRBV6-6 and TRBJ2-7; D is possibly TRBD2 (6 bases). Trimming pared 0 bases from V and 0 bases from J, leaving 12 bases between. The CDR3 has 16 amino acids. Germline V gene sequence: CDR1 MNHNY, CDR2 SVGAGI (reference sequence). CDR3 in amino acids: CASSYSKEAGSYEQYV. In DNA, the CDR3 is TGTGCCAGCAGTTACTCAAAGGAAGCGGGCTCCTACGAGCAGTACGTC.

This chain links TRBV4-1 with TRBJ1-1; 7 bases are shared with TRBD1. Trimming removed 1 base from V and 0 bases from J; junction bases left unmatched: 2. Germline CDR1 reads MGHRA; CDR2 reads YSYEKL. CDR3 length: 15 amino acids. The CDR3 sequence: CASSQVTGVNTEAFF. The CDR3 DNA is TGCGCCAGCAGCCAAGTAACAGGGGTGAACACTGAAGCTTTCTTT.

The chain is built from TRBV5-1 and TRBJ2-5; 9 nucleotides agree with TRBD2. The germline gives CDR1 SGHRS, CDR2 YFSETQ. The CDR3 loop spans 16 amino acids. V shed 1 base, J shed 0 bases, and the junction held 4 bases outside the gene matches. The CDR3 region has the DNA TGCGCCAGCAGCTTGCTAGCGGGGACTTACCAAGAGACCCAGTACTTC. Its protein is CASSLLAGTYQETQYF.

This clonotype has more than one count but fewer than ten. The chain uses TRBV4-1 and TRBJ1-3; no firm D call. V was trimmed by 3 bases and J by 6 bases, leaving 6 bases between them. The CDR3 consists of 12 residues. Germline lookup yields CDR1 MGHRA and CDR2 YSYEKL. The chain's CDR3 is CASSQEPNTIYF. DNA of the CDR3: TGCGCCAGCAGCCAGGAACCAAACACCATATATTTT.

The J gene is TRBJ2-5, the V gene TRBV6-2 or TRBV6-3; 7 positions agree with TRBD1. Per the germline V gene, CDR1 is MNHEY and CDR2 is SVGEGT. This CDR3 is built from 16 residues. V trimming: 2 bases; J trimming: 2 bases; junction bases outside the gene matches: 8. CDR3 DNA: TGTGCCAGCAGTTACACTCCGGCCAGGGGGCAAGAGACCCAGTACTTC. It codes for CASSYTPARGQETQYF.

This clonotype was observed many times. The chain links TRBV7-2 to TRBJ2-5; 8 nucleotides agree with TRBD2. Germline V gives CDR1 SGHTA, CDR2 FQGNSA. V was pared by 4 bases and J by 3 bases, with 4 bases of the junction left unmatched. The CDR3 totals 14 residues. The CDR3 DNA sequence: TGTGCCAGCAGCTATACGGGACTAGAAGAGACCCAGTACTTC. Translation: CASSYTGLEETQYF.

The rearrangement joins TRBV19 to TRBJ1-1; D gene uncertain. CDR1 LNHDA and CDR2 SQIVND come from the germline V gene (reference sequence). The germline V and J ends were trimmed by 1 base and 4 bases, with 10 bases remaining between them. The CDR3 runs to 14 residues. CDR3 DNA: TGTGCCAGTAGTATAGGAAGGGTAATCACTGAAGCTTTCTTT. This gives the protein CASSIGRVITEAFF.

This clonotype appeared a few times. The rearrangement links TRBV19 to TRBJ2-7; possible D gene TRBD1, 6 bases. The V end lost 11 bases, the J end lost 2 bases, and 19 bases lay between the germline ends. This CDR3 is built from 14 residues. Germline CDR1 LNHDA, CDR2 SQIVND (reference sequence). In nucleotides, the CDR3 is TGTGCCTTCTCACAAGGACAGAACACCTACGAGCAGTACGTC. Translated, it gives CAFSQGQNTYEQYV.

The chain recombines TRBV25-1 with TRBJ2-1; D perhaps matches TRBD2 (6 bases). Germline CDR1 and CDR2: MGHDK and SYGVNS. CDR3 length equals 20 residues. Deletions cut 4 bases from V and 0 bases from J, with 25 bases between. Here the CDR3 reads CASSGPTPSTSPSSYNEQFF. The CDR3 DNA reads as TGTGCCAGCAGTGGACCGACCCCCTCAACTAGCCCGAGCTCCTACAATGAGCAGTTCTTC.

The V gene is TRBV27, the J gene TRBJ2-1; the D is unclear. Germline V gives CDR1 MNHEY, CDR2 SMNVEV (reference sequence). There are 14 residues in the CDR3. V was pared by 7 bases and J by 7 bases, with 17 bases between. Here the CDR3 reads CASKGPAVGNEQFF. CDR3 bases: TGTGCCAGCAAGGGCCCGGCGGTTGGGAATGAGCAGTTCTTC.

This clonotype was seen a handful of times. The chain is built from TRBV5-4 and TRBJ2-1; 8 positions match TRBD1. The V gene end was trimmed by 4 bases and the J gene end by 6 bases; junction bases not matched to a gene: 6. Germline V gene lookup returns CDR1 SGHNT and CDR2 YYREEE (reference sequence). This CDR3 has 14 amino acids. Here the CDR3 DNA reads TGTGCCAGCAGCCTGACAGGGGATCGCAATGAGCAGTTCTTC. Its translation: CASSLTGDRNEQFF.

This clonotype was observed a few times. The chain links TRBV2 to TRBJ2-7; D unresolved. The CDR3 spans 12 residues. V was pared by 5 bases and J by 2 bases, with 7 bases between. The V gene's germline CDR1 is SNHLY and CDR2 FYNNEI. CDR3 loop: CASSYTTYEQYF. CDR3 DNA sequence: TGTGCCAGCAGTTATACTACCTACGAGCAGTACTTC.

This clonotype appeared a few times. This chain uses TRBV4-3 with TRBJ1-1, with D tentatively TRBD1 (5 bases). The length of the CDR3 is 16 residues. V lost 3 bases and J lost 3, with 17 bases in between. The germline V gene encodes CDR1 LGHNA and CDR2 YSLEER. The CDR3 sequence: CASSQAVGLVDTEAFF. The CDR3 DNA is TGCGCCAGCAGCCAGGCCGTGGGGCTCGTGGACACTGAAGCTTTCTTT.

This clonotype was found a few times. The V gene is TRBV7-9, the J gene TRBJ2-4; 12 nucleotides match TRBD2. CDR1 SEHNR and CDR2 FQNEAQ come from the germline V gene (reference sequence). V dropped 2 bases and J dropped 0; count of bases not matched to a gene: 11. The CDR3 runs to 20 residues. DNA for the CDR3: TGTGCCAGCAGCTTAAAGACCGGACTAGCGGGGCCCCTAGCCAAAAACATTCAGTACTTC. Protein product: CASSLKTGLAGPLAKNIQYF.

Many counts were recorded for this clonotype. The V and J genes are TRBV7-6 and TRBJ1-2, with 7 bases aligning to TRBD1. Trimming removed 5 bases from V and 2 bases from J; junction bases left unmatched: 8. From germline, CDR1 is SGHVS and CDR2 FNYEAQ. The CDR3 is made up of 15 amino acids. CDR3 residues: CASSQKDRLNYGYTF. CDR3 sequence (DNA): TGTGCCAGCAGCCAAAAGGACAGGCTGAACTATGGCTACACCTTC.

The gene calls are TRBV4-1 and TRBJ2-5, with 10 bases aligning to TRBD2. The junction had 13 bases not matched to a gene; V was cut back by 1 base and J by 8 bases. CDR3 length: 17 amino acids. CDR1 is MGHRA and CDR2 is YSYEKL in the germline V gene. The CDR3 loop is CASSQVLTEAGGATQYF. As DNA, the CDR3 is TGCGCCAGCAGCCAAGTGCTGACTGAAGCGGGGGGGGCAACCCAGTACTTC.

This clonotype occurred many times. The chain uses TRBV7-9 and TRBJ1-4, with D perhaps TRBD1 (5 bases). Germline V gene data show CDR1 as SEHNR and CDR2 as FQNEAQ (reference sequence). The V gene lost 5 bases and the J gene lost 2 bases, with 15 bases spanning the gap. This CDR3 is built from 16 residues. The CDR3 DNA follows: TGTGCCAGCAGCCCAGCAACCGGGGCCACTAATGAAAAACTGTTTTTT. Translated, it gives CASSPATGATNEKLFF.

Regarding this clonotype: One end of the junction varies from germline; a read error may be responsible. V gene TRBV9 combines with J gene TRBJ2-5; D unresolved. The CDR3 consists of 14 residues. CDR1 SGDLS and CDR2 YYNGEE come from the germline V gene. The CDR3 is CASNVGTQQETQYF. Here the CDR3 DNA reads TGTGCCAGCAACGTAGGAACACAACAAGAGACCCAGTACTTC.

CDR3 nucleotide sequence: TGTGCCAGCAGCCTAGCTAGCGGGGGACCGACCTCCTACAATGAGCAGTTCTTC. It yields the protein CASSLASGGPTSYNEQFF. This rearrangement joins TRBV14 to TRBJ2-1; 10 nucleotides agree with TRBD2. The CDR3 sequence is 18 residues long. Germline V gene lookup returns CDR1 SGHDN and CDR2 FVKESK. The V and J ends lost 4 bases and 0 bases, in that order; junction bases with no gene match: 9.

The chain uses TRBV4-2 and TRBJ2-7; 8 nucleotides match TRBD1. The germline V gene has CDR1 LGHNA and CDR2 YNFKEQ. The CDR3 is made up of 16 amino acids. J lost 3 bases, V lost 1 base, and 8 bases had no gene match. The CDR3, as DNA: TGTGCCAGCAGCCAAGTCTTCGGGACAGGACGCTACGAGCAGTACTTC. This encodes CASSQVFGTGRYEQYF.

This clonotype turned up a few times. The chain combines TRBV28 with TRBJ1-5; 7 positions agree with TRBD1. Germline V lookup: CDR1 MDHEN, CDR2 SYDVKM. The CDR3 spans 17 residues. Trimming at V came to 3 bases and at J to 2 bases, leaving 10 bases not matched to a gene. CDR3 sequence reads: CASSFADRARRNQPQHF. For the CDR3, the DNA is TGTGCCAGCAGTTTCGCCGACAGGGCCCGACGCAATCAGCCCCAGCATTTT.